A single sample gave rise to the 26 T cell receptor beta chains below, sequenced in a study of blood T cell repertoires in COVID-19. Measured with immunoSEQ multiplex PCR; TCRdb has only the in-frame clones, and not every one. Altogether about 250,000 clones are present, approximately 84% being singletons, with the ten largest covering approximately 4.4%. Sequenced: peripheral blood. The receptors were gathered from a man aged 50 to 59 with active or convalescent COVID-19.

The rearrangement uses TRBV5-1 and TRBJ1-4; TRBD1 agrees at 10 bases. J was trimmed by 6 bases and V by 0 bases; bases with no gene match: 5. The CDR3 loop spans 16 amino acids. From germline, CDR1 is SGHRS and CDR2 YFSETQ. CDR3 sequence reads: CASSLDWGTGDEKLFF. DNA for the CDR3: TGCGCCAGCAGCTTGGATTGGGGGACAGGGGATGAAAAACTGTTTTTT.

V usage is TRBV30 and J usage is TRBJ2-2; 14 bases match TRBD2. With 1 base clipped from V and 6 bases from J, the junction kept 7 bases outside the gene matches. The CDR3 consists of 17 residues. The germline V gene encodes CDR1 GTSNPN and CDR2 SVGIG (reference sequence). The CDR3 nucleotides are TGTGCCTGGAGTGGGGGGACTAGCGGGGGCGTCCCCGGGGAGCTGTTTTTT. Encoded protein: CAWSGGTSGGVPGELFF.

V usage is TRBV7-9 and J usage is TRBJ1-2; D not certain. This CDR3 comprises 14 residues. V lost 5 bases to trimming and J lost 6 bases, with 16 bases between them. The V gene's germline CDR1 is SEHNR and CDR2 FQNEAQ (reference sequence). CDR3 residues: CASSPVGVTHGYTF. CDR3 in DNA: TGTGCCAGCAGCCCCGTCGGGGTGACGCATGGCTACACCTTC.

This clone has at least ten counts. V usage is TRBV5-1 and J usage is TRBJ2-1; D gene uncertain. Germline V CDR1 and CDR2: SGHRS, YFSETQ. Trimming shortened V by 7 bases and J by 5 bases, and 7 bases separated the two germline ends. The CDR3 has 11 amino acids. As DNA, the CDR3 is TGCGCCAGCGGGCTCAACAATGAGCAGTTCTTC. Its protein product is CASGLNNEQFF.

The rearrangement joins TRBV10-3 to TRBJ2-3, with 7 bases lining up with TRBD2. This CDR3 is built from 16 residues. The ends lost 2 bases at V and 4 bases at J; junction bases unmatched: 9. From germline, CDR1 is ENHRY and CDR2 SYGVKD. DNA of the CDR3: TGTGCCATCAGTGAGCGGGGGACTACGGCCGCAGATACGCAGTATTTT. The encoded protein is CAISERGTTAADTQYF.

V gene TRBV25-1 combines with J gene TRBJ1-4; 7 bases are a match to TRBD1. Unmatched junction bases numbered 4, after V lost 10 bases and J lost 11 bases. Germline CDR1 and CDR2: MGHDK and SYGVNS. This CDR3 region has 10 residues. Here the CDR3 DNA reads TGTGCCACTGGGACAGACAAACTGTTTTTT. Encoded protein: CATGTDKLFF. The full variable domain, rest sourced from reference TRBV25-1 and TRBJ1-4, is EADIYQTPRYLVIGTGKKITLECSQTMGHDKMYWYQQDPGMELHLIHYSYGVNSTEKGDLSSESTVSRIRTEHFPLTLESARPSHTSQYLCATGTDKLFFGSGTQLSVL.

The CDR3 protein is CASSQGPSGTYEQYF. CDR3 DNA: TGCGCCAGCAGCCAAGGTCCTAGCGGCACCTACGAGCAGTACTTC. The gene calls are TRBV4-1 and TRBJ2-7; 7 bases map to TRBD2. The CDR3 is 15 amino acids. The trim removed 1 base at V and 2 bases at J, leaving 5 bases unmatched. CDR1 and CDR2 from the germline V gene are MGHRA and YSYEKL.

V is TRBV28 and J is TRBJ1-2; a possible D gene is TRBD1 (6 bases). V was trimmed by 5 bases and J by 8 bases, leaving 15 bases between them. The CDR3 is made up of 13 amino acids. The germline V gene encodes CDR1 MDHEN and CDR2 SYDVKM. The CDR3, as DNA: TGTGCCAGCAGTCCCCAGGGGATGAGGGGCTACACCTTC. Its translation: CASSPQGMRGYTF.

The chain has TRBV30 and TRBJ2-3; no firm D call. Germline lookup yields CDR1 GTSNPN and CDR2 SVGIG (reference sequence). CDR3 length equals 15 residues. The V and J ends lost 0 bases and 0 bases respectively, with 10 bases between them. This CDR3 is CAWSVLSRSTDTQYF. CDR3 sequence (DNA): TGTGCCTGGAGTGTACTGTCACGTAGCACAGATACGCAGTATTTT.

The V and J genes are TRBV6-2 or TRBV6-3 and TRBJ2-7; 9 nucleotides agree with TRBD2. The CDR3 length is 14 residues. J lost 3 bases, V lost 5 bases, and 5 bases had no gene match. From germline, CDR1 is MNHEY and CDR2 SVGEGT. CDR3 loop: CASSAIAGDYEQYF. The CDR3 nucleotides read TGTGCCAGCAGTGCTATAGCGGGGGACTACGAGCAGTACTTC.

This clone was seen many times. The genes are TRBV19 and TRBJ2-4, with D tentatively TRBD2 (6 bases). V gave up 10 bases and J gave up 1 base, with 20 bases separating them. Germline V CDR1 and CDR2: LNHDA, SQIVND (reference sequence). This CDR3 region has 16 residues. The CDR3 region is CAISAGTEGAKNIQYF. In DNA form, the CDR3 reads TGTGCCATCTCAGCCGGGACGGAGGGGGCCAAAAACATTCAGTACTTC.

The chain joins TRBV2 to TRBJ1-3; no definite D call. V lost 2 bases to trimming and J lost 0 bases, with 8 bases between them. This CDR3 contains 15 residues. Germline V gene sequence: CDR1 SNHLY, CDR2 FYNNEI. The CDR3 loop is CASSESEGSGNTIYF. The CDR3 DNA reads as TGTGCCAGCAGTGAAAGTGAGGGCTCTGGAAACACCATATATTTT.

This rearrangement joins TRBV3-1 (or the pseudogene TRBV3-2) to TRBJ2-3, with D maybe TRBD2 (5 bases). With 2 bases removed from V and 2 bases from J, the gap between germline ends came to 8 bases. Germline CDR1 LGHDT, CDR2 YNNKEL (reference sequence). There are 14 residues in the CDR3. CDR3 sequence: CASSQIDYTDTQYF. DNA of the CDR3: TGTGCCAGCAGCCAAATCGACTACACAGATACGCAGTATTTT.

The chain couples TRBV4-1 to TRBJ1-5, with D possibly TRBD1 on 5 matching bases. The CDR3 contains 13 residues. Germline V gives CDR1 MGHRA, CDR2 YSYEKL. The V gene lost 4 bases and the J gene lost 6 bases, with 10 bases spanning the gap. CDR3 in amino acids: CASSLLQGQPQHF. The CDR3 coding sequence is TGCGCCAGCAGCCTCCTTCAGGGTCAGCCCCAGCATTTT.

The CDR3 region has the DNA TGTGCCAGTCGGGACAGTTCCTACGAGCAGTACTTC. It translates to CASRDSSYEQYF. V usage is TRBV6-5 and J usage is TRBJ2-7; 7 bases map to TRBD1. The CDR3 has 12 amino acids. Germline CDR1 and CDR2: MNHEY and SVGAGI. J lost 1 base, V lost 9 bases, and 3 bases had no gene match.

This chain connects TRBV6-5 to TRBJ2-7; TRBD1 matches 8 bases. This CDR3 contains 14 residues. V shed 2 bases and J 7 bases; nucleotides not matched to a gene: 7. Germline V gene sequence: CDR1 MNHEY, CDR2 SVGAGI. The chain's CDR3 is CASSYGQGLNEQYF. DNA of the CDR3: TGTGCCAGCAGTTACGGACAGGGATTGAATGAGCAGTACTTC.

The rearrangement uses TRBV9 and TRBJ1-5; D might be TRBD1 (6 bases). Germline values: CDR1 SGDLS, CDR2 YYNGEE. CDR3 length equals 13 residues. V lost 4 bases and J 4 bases, leaving 9 bases between the germline ends. The CDR3 loop reads CASSPTGNQPQHF. The CDR3 DNA reads TGTGCCAGCAGCCCTACAGGGAATCAGCCCCAGCATTTT.

This chain connects TRBV4-2 to TRBJ2-4; 12 nucleotides line up with TRBD2. This CDR3 has 14 amino acids. Germline V gives CDR1 LGHNA, CDR2 YNFKEQ. Losses at the gene ends were 1 base for V and 8 bases for J; bases not matched to a gene: 0. DNA of the CDR3: TGTGCCAGCAGCCAAGGACTAGCGGGGGACATTCAGTACTTC. Its translation: CASSQGLAGDIQYF.

The chain is built from TRBV7-9 and TRBJ1-2; weak D call: TRBD1 (6 bases). V lost 0 bases to trimming and J lost 4 bases, with 9 bases between them. The CDR3 sequence is 14 residues long. The germline gives CDR1 SEHNR, CDR2 FQNEAQ (reference sequence). Here the CDR3 reads CASSLAAGAYGYTF. The CDR3, as DNA: TGTGCCAGCAGCTTAGCGGCGGGGGCCTATGGCTACACCTTC.

This CDR3 is CSVDKTSRGNYGYTF. Written as DNA, the CDR3 is TGCAGCGTTGACAAGACATCGCGGGGTAACTATGGCTACACCTTC. The V call is TRBV29-1, the J call TRBJ1-2; D is ambiguous. Germline V lookup: CDR1 SQVTM, CDR2 ANQGSEA. V shed 3 bases and J shed 1 base, with 15 bases lying between them. CDR3 size: 15 residues.

V gene TRBV9 combines with J gene TRBJ2-2; D possibly corresponds to TRBD1 (6 bases). V shed 0 bases and J shed 5 bases, with 14 bases lying between them. The CDR3 loop spans 16 amino acids. Germline lookup yields CDR1 SGDLS and CDR2 YYNGEE. CDR3: CASSVVQGPGTGELFF. CDR3 nucleotides: TGTGCCAGCAGCGTAGTTCAGGGGCCCGGAACCGGGGAGCTGTTTTTT.

The chain carries TRBV3-1 (or the pseudogene TRBV3-2) and TRBJ2-2; no reliable D call. Germline assignment: CDR1 LGHDT and CDR2 YNNKEL (reference sequence). The CDR3 extends over 18 amino acids. V lost 0 bases, J lost 7 bases, and 21 bases lay in between. The CDR3, as DNA: TGTGCCAGCAGCCAAGATCTACGGGTACTGGATGATGGCGGGGAGCTGTTTTTT. This encodes CASSQDLRVLDDGGELFF.

This clone was recorded a few times. This chain uses TRBV19 with TRBJ1-5; 8 nucleotides agree with TRBD1. This CDR3 comprises 14 residues. In germline, CDR1 is LNHDA, CDR2 SQIVND (reference sequence). The V gene end was trimmed by 3 bases and the J gene end by 6 bases; junction bases not matched to a gene: 4. The CDR3 sequence: CASSMTGEGQPQHF. CDR3 DNA sequence: TGTGCCAGTAGTATGACAGGGGAGGGTCAGCCCCAGCATTTT.

The chain links TRBV4-1 to TRBJ1-6; D ambiguous. With 0 bases removed from V and 8 bases from J, the gap between germline ends came to 14 bases. This CDR3 contains 16 residues. The germline V gene encodes CDR1 MGHRA and CDR2 YSYEKL. The CDR3 bases are TGCGCCAGCAGCCAAGACAACAGCAATGCTTATTCACCCCTCCACTTT. Residues: CASSQDNSNAYSPLHF.

The V and J genes are TRBV27 and TRBJ1-5; no clear D gene. The CDR3 consists of 12 residues. CDR1 is MNHEY and CDR2 is SMNVEV in the germline V gene (reference sequence). V lost 3 bases to trimming and J lost 9 bases, with 9 bases between them. CDR3 DNA sequence: TGTGCCAGCAGTTTCAGAGGTGCGCCCCAGCATTTT. It is translated as CASSFRGAPQHF.

DNA for the CDR3: TGTGCCAGCAGCTTAGGAGGGATCCACACCTACGAGCAGTACTTC. The encoded protein is CASSLGGIHTYEQYF. The rearrangement uses TRBV7-8 and TRBJ2-7; D is possibly TRBD2 (5 bases). The CDR3 runs 15 residues. Trimming took off 1 base at V and 2 bases at J, with 12 bases between the two ends. CDR1 SGHVS and CDR2 FQNEAQ come from the germline V gene.